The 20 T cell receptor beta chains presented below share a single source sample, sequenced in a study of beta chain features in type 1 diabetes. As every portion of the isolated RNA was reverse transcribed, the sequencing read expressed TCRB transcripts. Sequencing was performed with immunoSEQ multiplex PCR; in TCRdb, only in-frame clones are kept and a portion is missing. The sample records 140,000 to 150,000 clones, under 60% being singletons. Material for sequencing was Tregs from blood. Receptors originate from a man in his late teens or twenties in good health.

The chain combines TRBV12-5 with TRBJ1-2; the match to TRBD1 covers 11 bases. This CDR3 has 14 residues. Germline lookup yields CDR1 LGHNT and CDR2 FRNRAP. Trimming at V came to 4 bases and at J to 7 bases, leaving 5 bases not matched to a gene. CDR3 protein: CASGSGQGAGGYTF. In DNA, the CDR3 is TGTGCTAGTGGTTCTGGACAGGGGGCTGGTGGCTACACCTTC.

The CDR3 region has the DNA TGTGCCAGCAGTTTAGACAGGTCCTATGGCTACACCTTC. It codes for CASSLDRSYGYTF. V and J are TRBV28 and TRBJ1-2, with D possibly matching TRBD1 (6 bases). Germline-derived CDR1 and CDR2 are MDHEN and SYDVKM. Trimming cost V 2 bases and J 4 bases, with 8 bases left between them. This CDR3 has 13 amino acids.

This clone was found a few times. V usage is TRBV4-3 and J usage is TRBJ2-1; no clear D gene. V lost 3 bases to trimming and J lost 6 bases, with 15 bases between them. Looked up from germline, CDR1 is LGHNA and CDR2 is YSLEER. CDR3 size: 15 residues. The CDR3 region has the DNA TGCGCCAGCAGCCACTCTAAAACTAATGCCAATGAGCAGTTCTTC. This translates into CASSHSKTNANEQFF.

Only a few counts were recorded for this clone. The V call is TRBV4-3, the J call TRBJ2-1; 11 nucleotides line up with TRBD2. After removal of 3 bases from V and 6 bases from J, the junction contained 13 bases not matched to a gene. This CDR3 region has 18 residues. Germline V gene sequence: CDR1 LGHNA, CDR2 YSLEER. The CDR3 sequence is CASSQDLLAGVLGNEQFF. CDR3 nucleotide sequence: TGCGCCAGCAGCCAGGACCTACTAGCGGGAGTTCTAGGCAATGAGCAGTTCTTC.

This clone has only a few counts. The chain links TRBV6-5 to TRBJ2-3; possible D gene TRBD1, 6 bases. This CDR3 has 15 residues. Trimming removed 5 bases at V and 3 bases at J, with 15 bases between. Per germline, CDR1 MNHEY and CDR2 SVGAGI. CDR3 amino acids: CASSPFRGTTDTQYF. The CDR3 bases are TGTGCCAGCAGTCCCTTTAGGGGGACGACAGATACGCAGTATTTT.

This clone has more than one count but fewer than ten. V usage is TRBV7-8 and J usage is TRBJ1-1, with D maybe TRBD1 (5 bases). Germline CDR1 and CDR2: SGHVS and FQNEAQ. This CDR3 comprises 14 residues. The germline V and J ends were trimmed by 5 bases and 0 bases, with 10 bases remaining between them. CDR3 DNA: TGTGCCAGCAGCGGCAGGGTCATGAACACTGAAGCTTTCTTT. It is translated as CASSGRVMNTEAFF.

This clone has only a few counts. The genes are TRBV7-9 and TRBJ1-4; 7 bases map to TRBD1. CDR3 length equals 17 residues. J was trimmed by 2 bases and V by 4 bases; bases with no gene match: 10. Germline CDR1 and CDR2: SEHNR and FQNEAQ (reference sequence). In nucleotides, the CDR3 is TGTGCCAGCAGCTCGCGGGCGCAGGGGGTTACTAATGAAAAACTGTTTTTT. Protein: CASSSRAQGVTNEKLFF.

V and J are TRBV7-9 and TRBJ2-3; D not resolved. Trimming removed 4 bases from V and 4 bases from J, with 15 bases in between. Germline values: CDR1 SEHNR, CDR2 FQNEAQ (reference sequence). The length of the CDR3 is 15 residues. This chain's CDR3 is CASSYSLNRPDTQYF. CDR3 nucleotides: TGTGCCAGCAGCTACAGCCTTAATCGACCAGATACGCAGTATTTT. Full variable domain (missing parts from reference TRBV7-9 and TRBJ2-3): DTGVSQNPRHKITKRGQNVTFRCDPISEHNRLYWYRQTLGQGPEFLTYFQNEAQLEKSRLLSDRFSAERPKGSFSTLEIQRTEQGDSAMYLCASSYSLNRPDTQYFGPGTRLTVL.

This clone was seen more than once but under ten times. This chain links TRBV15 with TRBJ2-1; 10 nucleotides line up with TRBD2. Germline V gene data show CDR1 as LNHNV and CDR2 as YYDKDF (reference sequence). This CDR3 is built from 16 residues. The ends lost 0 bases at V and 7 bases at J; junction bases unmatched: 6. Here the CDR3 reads CATSRDQLAGSNEQFF. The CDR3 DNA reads TGTGCCACCAGCAGAGATCAACTAGCGGGATCGAATGAGCAGTTCTTC.

As DNA, the CDR3 is TGTGCCAGCAGCTCCGACCCGGGCGGGTACACTGAAGCTTTCTTT. Residues: CASSSDPGGYTEAFF. The gene calls are TRBV7-2 and TRBJ1-1; no clear D gene. The CDR3 is 15 residues long. Germline V lookup: CDR1 SGHTA, CDR2 FQGNSA. V was cut by 4 bases and J by 3 bases, with 15 bases left in between.

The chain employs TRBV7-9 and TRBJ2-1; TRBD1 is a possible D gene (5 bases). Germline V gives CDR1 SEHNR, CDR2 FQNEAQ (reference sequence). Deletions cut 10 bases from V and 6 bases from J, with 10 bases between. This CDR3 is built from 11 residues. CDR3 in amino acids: CATGDSNEQFF. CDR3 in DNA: TGTGCCACCGGAGACAGCAATGAGCAGTTCTTC.

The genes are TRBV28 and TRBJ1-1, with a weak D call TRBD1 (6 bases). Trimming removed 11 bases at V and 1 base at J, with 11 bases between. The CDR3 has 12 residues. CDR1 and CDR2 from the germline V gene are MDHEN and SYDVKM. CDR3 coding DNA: TGTGCCTCGGGGGGCGGGAACACTGAAGCTTTCTTT. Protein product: CASGGGNTEAFF.

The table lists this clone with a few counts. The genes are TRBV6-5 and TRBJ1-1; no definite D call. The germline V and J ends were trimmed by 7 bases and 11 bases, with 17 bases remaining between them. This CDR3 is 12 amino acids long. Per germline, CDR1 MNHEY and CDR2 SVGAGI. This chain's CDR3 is CASKSPTAGAFF. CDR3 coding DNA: TGTGCCAGCAAGAGCCCAACGGCGGGGGCTTTCTTT.

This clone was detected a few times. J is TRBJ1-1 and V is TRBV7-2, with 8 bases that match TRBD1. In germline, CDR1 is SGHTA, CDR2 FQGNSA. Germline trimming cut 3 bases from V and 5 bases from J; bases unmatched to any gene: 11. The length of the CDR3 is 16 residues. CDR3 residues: CASSLAPGGIGTEAFF. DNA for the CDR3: TGTGCCAGCAGCTTGGCCCCAGGGGGCATTGGGACTGAAGCTTTCTTT. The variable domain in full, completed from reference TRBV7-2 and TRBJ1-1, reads GAGVSQSPSNKVTEKGKDVELRCDPISGHTALYWYRQSLGQGLEFLIYFQGNSAPDKSGLPSDRFSAERTGGSVSTLTIQRTQQEDSAVYLCASSLAPGGIGTEAFFGQGTRLTVV.

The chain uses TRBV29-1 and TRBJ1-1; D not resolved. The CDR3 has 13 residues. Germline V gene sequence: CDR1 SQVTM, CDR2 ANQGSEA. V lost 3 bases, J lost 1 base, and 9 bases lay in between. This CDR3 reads CSVDRRGNTEAFF. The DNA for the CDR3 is TGCAGCGTTGACAGGCGGGGGAACACTGAAGCTTTCTTT.

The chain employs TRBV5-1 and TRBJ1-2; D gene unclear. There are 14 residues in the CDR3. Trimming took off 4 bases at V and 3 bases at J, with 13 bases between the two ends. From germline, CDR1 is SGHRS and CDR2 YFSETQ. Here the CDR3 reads CASSVGLGDYGYTF. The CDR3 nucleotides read TGCGCCAGCAGCGTGGGTCTCGGAGACTATGGCTACACCTTC.

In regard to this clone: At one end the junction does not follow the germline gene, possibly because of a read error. CDR3 residues: CASSPAASPWNRPQHF. In nucleotides, the CDR3 is TGCGCCAGCAGCCCGGCGGCCTCGCCATGGAATCGGCCCCAGCATTTT. The chain couples TRBV4-1 to TRBJ1-5; D gene uncertain. The germline CDR1 and CDR2 sequences are MGHRA and YSYEKL. This CDR3 region has 16 residues.

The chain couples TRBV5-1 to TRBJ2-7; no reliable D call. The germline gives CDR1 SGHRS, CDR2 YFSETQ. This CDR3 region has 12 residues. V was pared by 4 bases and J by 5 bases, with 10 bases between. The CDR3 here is CASSLLANEQYF. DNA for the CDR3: TGCGCCAGCAGCCTCCTCGCTAACGAGCAGTACTTC.

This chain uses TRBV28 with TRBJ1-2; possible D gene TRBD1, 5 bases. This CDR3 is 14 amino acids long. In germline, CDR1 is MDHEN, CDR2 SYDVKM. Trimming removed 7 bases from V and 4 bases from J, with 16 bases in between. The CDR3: CASINPGTPYGYTF. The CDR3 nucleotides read TGTGCCAGCATAAATCCCGGGACTCCCTATGGCTACACCTTC.

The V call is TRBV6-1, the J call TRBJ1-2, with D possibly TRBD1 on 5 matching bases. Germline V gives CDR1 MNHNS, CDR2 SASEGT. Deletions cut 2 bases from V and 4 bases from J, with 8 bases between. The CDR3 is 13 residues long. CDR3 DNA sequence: TGTGCCAGCAGTGAAAGGGGCAGCTATGGCTACACCTTC. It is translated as CASSERGSYGYTF.